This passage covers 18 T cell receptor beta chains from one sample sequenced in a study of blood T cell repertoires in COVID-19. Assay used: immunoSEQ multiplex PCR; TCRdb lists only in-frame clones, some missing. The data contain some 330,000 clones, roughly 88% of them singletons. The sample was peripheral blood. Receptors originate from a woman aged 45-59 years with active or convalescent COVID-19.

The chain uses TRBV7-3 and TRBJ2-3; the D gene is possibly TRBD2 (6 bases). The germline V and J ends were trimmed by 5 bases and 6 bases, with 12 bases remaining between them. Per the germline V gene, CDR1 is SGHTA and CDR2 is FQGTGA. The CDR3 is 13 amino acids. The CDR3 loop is CASSQLAGDTQYF. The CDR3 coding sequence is TGTGCCAGCAGCCAACTAGCAGGCGATACGCAGTATTTT.

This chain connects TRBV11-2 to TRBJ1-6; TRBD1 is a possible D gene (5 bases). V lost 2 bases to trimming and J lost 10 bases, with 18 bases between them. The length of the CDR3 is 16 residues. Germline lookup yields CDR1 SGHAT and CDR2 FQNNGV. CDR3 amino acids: CASSLIFFRDGSPLHF. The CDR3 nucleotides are TGTGCCAGCAGCTTAATTTTCTTCAGGGATGGGTCACCCCTCCACTTT.

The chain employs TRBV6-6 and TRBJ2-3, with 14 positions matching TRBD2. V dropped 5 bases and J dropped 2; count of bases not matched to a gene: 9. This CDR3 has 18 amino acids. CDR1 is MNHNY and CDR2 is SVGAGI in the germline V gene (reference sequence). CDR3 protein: CASSPGLAGGYHTDTQYF. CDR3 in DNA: TGTGCCAGCAGTCCTGGACTAGCGGGGGGCTACCACACAGATACGCAGTATTTT.

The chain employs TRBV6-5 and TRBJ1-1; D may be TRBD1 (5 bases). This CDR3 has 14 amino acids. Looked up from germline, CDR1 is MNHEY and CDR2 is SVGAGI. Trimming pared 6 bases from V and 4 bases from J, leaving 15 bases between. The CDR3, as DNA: TGTGCCAGCAGCGCGGTAGGGGTGGGCACTGAAGCTTTCTTT. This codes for CASSAVGVGTEAFF.

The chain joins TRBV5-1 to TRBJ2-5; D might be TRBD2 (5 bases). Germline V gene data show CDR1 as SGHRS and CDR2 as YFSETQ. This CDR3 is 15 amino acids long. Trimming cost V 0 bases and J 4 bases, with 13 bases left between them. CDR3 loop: CASSLGAVEGETQYF. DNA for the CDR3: TGCGCCAGCAGCTTGGGGGCGGTCGAGGGAGAGACCCAGTACTTC.

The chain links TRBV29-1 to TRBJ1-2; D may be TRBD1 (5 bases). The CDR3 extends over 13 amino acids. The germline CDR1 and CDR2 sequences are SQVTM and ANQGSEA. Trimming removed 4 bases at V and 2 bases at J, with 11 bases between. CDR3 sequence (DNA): TGCAGCGTTGCCCTGGGGGGGAACTATGGCTACACCTTC. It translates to CSVALGGNYGYTF.

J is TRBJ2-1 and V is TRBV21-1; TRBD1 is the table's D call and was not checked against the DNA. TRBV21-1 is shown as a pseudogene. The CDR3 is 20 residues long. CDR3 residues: CASSGVGQSLTLSSYNEQFF. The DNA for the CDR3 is TGTGCCAGCAGCGGAGTGGGACAGAGTCTGACTCTCAGCTCCTACAATGAGCAGTTCTTC.

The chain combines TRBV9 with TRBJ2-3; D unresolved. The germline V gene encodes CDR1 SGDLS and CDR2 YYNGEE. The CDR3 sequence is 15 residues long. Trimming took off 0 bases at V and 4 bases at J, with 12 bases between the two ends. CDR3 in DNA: TGTGCCAGCAGCGTAGACCCAGGCTCAGCAGATACGCAGTATTTT. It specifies CASSVDPGSADTQYF.

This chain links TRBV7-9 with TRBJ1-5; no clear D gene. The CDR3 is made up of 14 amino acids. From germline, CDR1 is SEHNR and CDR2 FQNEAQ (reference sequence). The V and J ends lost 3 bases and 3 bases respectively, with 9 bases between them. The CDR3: CASSLAGSNQPQHF. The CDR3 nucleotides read TGTGCCAGCAGCTTGGCAGGTTCCAATCAGCCCCAGCATTTT. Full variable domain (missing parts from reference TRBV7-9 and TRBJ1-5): DTGVSQNPRHKITKRGQNVTFRCDPISEHNRLYWYRQTLGQGPEFLTYFQNEAQLEKSRLLSDRFSAERPKGSFSTLEIQRTEQGDSAMYLCASSLAGSNQPQHFGDGTRLSIL.

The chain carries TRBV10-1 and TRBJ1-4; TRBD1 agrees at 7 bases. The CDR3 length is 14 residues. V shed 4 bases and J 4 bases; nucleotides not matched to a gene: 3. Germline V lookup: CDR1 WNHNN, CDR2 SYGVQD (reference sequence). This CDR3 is CASSVGGFNEKLFF. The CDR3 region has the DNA TGCGCCAGCAGTGTAGGGGGCTTTAATGAAAAACTGTTTTTT.

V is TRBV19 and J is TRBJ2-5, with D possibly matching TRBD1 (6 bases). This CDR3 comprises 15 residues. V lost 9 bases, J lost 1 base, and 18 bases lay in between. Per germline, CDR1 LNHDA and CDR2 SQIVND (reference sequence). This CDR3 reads CARSLRGRGQETQYF. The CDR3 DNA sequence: TGTGCCAGGAGTCTTCGTGGCAGGGGCCAAGAGACCCAGTACTTC.

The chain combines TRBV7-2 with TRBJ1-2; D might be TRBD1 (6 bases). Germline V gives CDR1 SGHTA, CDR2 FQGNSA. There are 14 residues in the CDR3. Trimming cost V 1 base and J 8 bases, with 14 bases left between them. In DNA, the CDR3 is TGTGCCAGCAGCTTAGTAGTTCAGGGGTCGGGCTACACCTTC. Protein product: CASSLVVQGSGYTF.

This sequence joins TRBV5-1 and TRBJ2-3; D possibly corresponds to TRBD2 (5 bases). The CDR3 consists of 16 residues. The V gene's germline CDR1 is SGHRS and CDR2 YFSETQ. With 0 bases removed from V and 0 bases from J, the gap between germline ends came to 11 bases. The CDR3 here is CASSLGLDSSTDTQYF. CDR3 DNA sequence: TGCGCCAGCAGCTTGGGTTTGGACTCGAGCACAGATACGCAGTATTTT.

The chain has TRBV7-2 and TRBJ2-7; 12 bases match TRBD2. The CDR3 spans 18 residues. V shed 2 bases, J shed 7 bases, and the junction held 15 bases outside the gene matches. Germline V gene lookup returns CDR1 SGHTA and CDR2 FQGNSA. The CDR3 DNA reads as TGTGCCAGCAGCTTATCAACACAGAGACTAGCGGGAGCATGGGAGCAGTACTTC. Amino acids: CASSLSTQRLAGAWEQYF.

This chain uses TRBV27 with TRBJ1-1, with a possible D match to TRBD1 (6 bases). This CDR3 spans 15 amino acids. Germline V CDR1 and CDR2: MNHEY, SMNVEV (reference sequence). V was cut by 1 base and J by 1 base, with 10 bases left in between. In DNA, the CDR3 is TGTGCCAGCAGTTTATATGCAGGGGCGAACACTGAAGCTTTCTTT. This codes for CASSLYAGANTEAFF.

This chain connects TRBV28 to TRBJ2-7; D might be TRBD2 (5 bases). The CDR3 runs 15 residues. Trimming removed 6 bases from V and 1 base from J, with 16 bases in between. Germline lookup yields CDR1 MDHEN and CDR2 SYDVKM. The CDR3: CASSPGSGKSYEQYF. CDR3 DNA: TGTGCCAGCAGCCCGGGGAGCGGAAAGTCCTACGAGCAGTACTTC.

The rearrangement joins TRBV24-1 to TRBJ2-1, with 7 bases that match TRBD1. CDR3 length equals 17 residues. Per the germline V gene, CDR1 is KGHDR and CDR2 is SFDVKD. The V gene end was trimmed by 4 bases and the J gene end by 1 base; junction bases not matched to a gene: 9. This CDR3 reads CATSDSTGAQSYNEQFF. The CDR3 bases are TGTGCCACCAGTGACTCAACAGGGGCACAATCCTACAATGAGCAGTTCTTC.

DNA of the CDR3: TGTGCCAGCAGTGAAGGCGTCACAGGGCCCTACGAGCAGTACTTC. Translating gives CASSEGVTGPYEQYF. The rearrangement joins TRBV2 to TRBJ2-7, with D possibly TRBD1 on 6 matching bases. V gave up 1 base and J gave up 2 bases, with 12 bases separating them. The CDR3 totals 15 residues. Germline CDR1 reads SNHLY; CDR2 reads FYNNEI.